This T cell receptor beta chain is drawn from a study of CD4 T cells in relation to SARS-CoV-2 and coronaviruses. CD4+ T cells from unexposed donors were obtained before the COVID-19 pandemic (2011-2018). Per germline, CDR1 LGHDT and CDR2 YNNKEL (reference sequence). Trimming left V 4 bases short and J 4 bases short, with 8 bases between. This CDR3 is 13 amino acids long. Using immunoSEQ multiplex PCR, the repertoire was profiled, and TCRdb retains in-frame clones only, with some absent. This repertoire shows about 68,000 clones, approximately 95% found once; its top ten account for under 0.25%. The receptor was isolated from a human donor in good health. The chain couples TRBV3-1 (or the pseudogene TRBV3-2) to TRBJ1-5; D perhaps matches TRBD1 (5 bases). The source material was naive CD4+ T cells from PBMCs. The subset here: naive CD4+ T cells isolated by negative enrichment. CDR3 loop: CASSRGVNQPQHF. The CDR3, as DNA: TGTGCCAGCAGCCGAGGGGTAAATCAGCCCCAGCATTTT.